Presented here are 2 T cell receptor beta chains from one specimen sequenced in a study of OX40 agonist ivuxolimab in advanced cancers. Generated by immunoSEQ multiplex PCR, the TCRdb table keeps only in-frame clones and is missing some. The table shows about 19,000 clones, with about 77% occurring only once. The input for sequencing was CD4+ or CD8+ T cells sorted from blood, taken in a trial of the OX40 agonist ivuxolimab. These receptors were taken from an adult with an advanced solid tumor such as melanoma, head and neck, liver or kidney cancer.

The chain links TRBV11-1 to TRBJ2-7; D remains ambiguous. The CDR3 runs 12 residues. Looked up from germline, CDR1 is SGHAT and CDR2 is FQDESV (reference sequence). The germline V and J ends were trimmed by 3 bases and 7 bases, with 10 bases remaining between them. This CDR3 is CASSLSVGEQYF. CDR3 bases: TGTGCCAGCAGCTTGTCGGTAGGAGAGCAGTACTTC.

The rearrangement links TRBV13 to TRBJ2-3; TRBD1 is a possible D gene (5 bases). The germline V gene has CDR1 PRHDT and CDR2 FYEKMQ (reference sequence). V shed 1 base and J shed 1 base, with 9 bases lying between them. The CDR3 runs to 15 residues. The chain's CDR3 is CASSLAVTGTDTQYF. The CDR3 DNA reads TGTGCCAGCAGCTTAGCGGTGACAGGCACAGATACGCAGTATTTT.